A single T cell receptor (beta chain) is shown here with its context. No antigen is known for it. These data come from a study of cytomegalovirus exposure and HLA in healthy donors. On the study more broadly: Early released data comprised around 80 million unique TCRs from HLA-typed donors. The study's findings and limits: The study listed 150 to 200 cytomegalovirus-associated TCR beta chains. Most CMV-associated TCR beta chains were later found to appear HLA-restricted.

Primers for the PCR totalled 60 Vbeta and 13 Jbeta. Here immunoSEQ multiplex PCR was the method, and the copy in TCRdb shows in-frame clones only, minus some. This table holds approximately 120,000 clones. The germline V and J ends were trimmed by 0 bases and 6 bases, with 15 bases remaining between them. The CDR3 spans 15 residues. The clonotype comes from a man between 18 and 29 years old in good health and CMV-seronegative. This rearrangement joins TRBV6-7 to TRBJ2-7; D is possibly TRBD1 (6 bases). TRBV6-7 is placed among ORFs of uncertain function. The source material was PBMCs. The CDR3 reads CASSYSAMPRGEQYF. Written as DNA, the CDR3 is TGTGCCAGCAGTTACTCGGCCATGCCCAGGGGCGAGCAGTACTTC.